Each of the 31 T cell receptor beta chains below was sequenced from the same sample in a study of T cells after yellow fever vaccination. In TCRdb, the 5' RACE reads were re-called with MiXCR into one record per CDR3 protein. The sample includes hundreds of thousands of distinct CDR3 sequences, about 8.3% of them seen just once. This sample comprised PBMCs, obtained more than 35 days after the first yellow fever vaccination. All receptors come from a man younger than 30 who received the YFV17D yellow fever vaccine.

This CDR3 reads CASSFSGDTIYF. The DNA for the CDR3 is TGTGCCAGCAGCTTCTCAGGGGACACCATATATTTT. The rearrangement joins TRBV11-2 to TRBJ1-3, with a possible D match to TRBD1 (6 bases). V was pared by 3 bases and J by 8 bases, with 8 bases between. The length of the CDR3 is 12 residues. Germline CDR1 is SGHAT and CDR2 is FQNNGV.

This sequence joins TRBV27 and TRBJ1-4; possible D gene TRBD1, 6 bases. Germline V gene sequence: CDR1 MNHEY, CDR2 SMNVEV (reference sequence). This CDR3 comprises 15 residues. V lost 6 bases, J lost 2 bases, and 13 bases lay in between. In DNA, the CDR3 is TGTGCCAGCAGCTGGACTAGGGGGACTAATGAAAAACTGTTTTTT. This codes for CASSWTRGTNEKLFF. The full variable domain, with the rest looked up from reference TRBV27 and TRBJ1-4, is EAQVTQNPRYLITVTGKKLTVTCSQNMNHEYMSWYRQDPGLGLRQIYYSMNVEVTDKGDVPEGYKVSRKEKRNFPLILESPSPNQTSLYFCASSWTRGTNEKLFFGSGTQLSVL.

The gene calls are TRBV12-3 or TRBV12-4 and TRBJ2-7; D may match TRBD1 or TRBD2 (5 bases each). The CDR3 contains 13 residues. V gave up 6 bases and J gave up 6 bases, with 15 bases separating them. CDR3 DNA sequence: TGTGCCAGCAGGTCGTTTGGGGGTTTCGAGCAGTACTTC. Its translation is CASRSFGGFEQYF.

This clonotype was seen a handful of times. This chain links TRBV6-4 with TRBJ2-1; 9 nucleotides match TRBD1. The V segment lost 5 bases and the J segment 5 bases; nucleotides outside the gene matches: 19. The length of the CDR3 is 19 residues. Germline loops: CDR1 MRHNA, CDR2 SNTAGT. CDR3 coding DNA: TGTGCCAGCAGTCCCGTCGGGACAGGGTTCCCAGGCCCCGACAATGAGCAGTTCTTC. This gives the protein CASSPVGTGFPGPDNEQFF.

This clonotype was recorded a few times. The chain's CDR3 is CASSPGLAGTYEQYF. In DNA form, the CDR3 reads TGTGCCAGCAGCCCGGGACTAGCGGGGACCTACGAGCAGTACTTC. The rearrangement uses TRBV4-2 and TRBJ2-7; 13 bases agree with TRBD2. J lost 2 bases, V lost 4 bases, and 2 bases had no gene match. The CDR3 has 15 residues. CDR1 is LGHNA and CDR2 is YNFKEQ in the germline V gene.

The chain is built from TRBV20-1 and TRBJ1-2; no clear D gene. V lost 4 bases and J 5 bases, leaving 11 bases between the germline ends. CDR1 DFQATT and CDR2 SNEGSKA come from the germline V gene (reference sequence). The CDR3 has 12 residues. CDR3 sequence reads: CSAIRTEYGYTF. CDR3 nucleotide sequence: TGCAGTGCTATAAGGACGGAGTATGGCTACACCTTC.

This clonotype was picked up many times. The chain employs TRBV15 and TRBJ2-6; either TRBD1 or TRBD2 may supply D (5 bases each). V was shortened by 0 bases and J by 2 bases, with 8 bases between the two germline ends. Looked up from germline, CDR1 is LNHNV and CDR2 is YYDKDF (reference sequence). The CDR3 runs 16 residues. The CDR3 DNA follows: TGTGCCACCAGCAGAGAACGGGGACCTGGGGCCAACGTCCTGACTTTC. It specifies CATSRERGPGANVLTF.

This clonotype was observed a handful of times. This chain connects TRBV4-1 to TRBJ1-5; no clear D gene. Germline lookup yields CDR1 MGHRA and CDR2 YSYEKL. Trimming left V 0 bases short and J 11 bases short, with 17 bases between. The CDR3 runs to 15 residues. CDR3 protein: CASSQDLTVGLAQHF. CDR3 coding DNA: TGCGCCAGCAGCCAAGATTTGACGGTCGGGTTGGCCCAGCATTTT.

The V and J genes are TRBV6-5 and TRBJ2-5; unclear D gene. Per the germline V gene, CDR1 is MNHEY and CDR2 is SVGAGI. V was shortened by 0 bases and J by 5 bases, with 10 bases between the two germline ends. The CDR3 loop spans 14 amino acids. The CDR3 DNA is TGTGCCAGCAGTTACTCCAGCTTAGGGGAGACCCAGTACTTC. It translates to CASSYSSLGETQYF.

This clonotype turned up a few times. This chain joins TRBV5-1 and TRBJ2-2; D is undetermined. The CDR3 extends over 14 amino acids. From germline, CDR1 is SGHRS and CDR2 YFSETQ. V was shortened by 4 bases and J by 0 bases, with 7 bases between the two germline ends. The CDR3 protein is CASSPESNTGELFF. Here the CDR3 DNA reads TGCGCCAGCAGCCCGGAGTCGAACACCGGGGAGCTGTTTTTT.

The gene calls are TRBV7-2 and TRBJ2-3, with a possible D match to TRBD1 (8 bases). The CDR3 has 17 amino acids. Deletions cut 2 bases from V and 2 bases from J, with 17 bases between. Germline CDR1 is SGHTA and CDR2 is FQGNSA. DNA of the CDR3: TGTGCCAGCAGCTTAAGCACAGGGGGGGACTACACAGATACGCAGTATTTT. As protein: CASSLSTGGDYTDTQYF.

In its sample, this clonotype was seen many times. This chain joins TRBV6-5 and TRBJ1-6, with D unclear. The V gene's germline CDR1 is MNHEY and CDR2 SVGAGI. V lost 0 bases and J lost 13, with 16 bases in between. The length of the CDR3 is 15 residues. This CDR3 is CASSYSSGHKGPLHF. CDR3 nucleotides: TGTGCCAGCAGTTACTCGTCTGGGCACAAAGGGCCCCTCCACTTT.

A few counts support this clonotype. The CDR3 loop reads CAIRRVAAKNIQYF. CDR3 coding DNA: TGTGCCATCAGACGAGTAGCTGCCAAAAACATTCAGTACTTC. The chain uses TRBV10-3 and TRBJ2-4; D is unresolved. CDR3 length equals 14 residues. Per germline, CDR1 ENHRY and CDR2 SYGVKD. Trimming pared 6 bases from V and 1 base from J, leaving 10 bases between.

This clonotype was counted many times. V and J are TRBV28 and TRBJ1-1; perhaps TRBD1 as D (5 bases). Germline CDR1 and CDR2: MDHEN and SYDVKM. The CDR3 length is 13 residues. Trimming shortened V by 1 base and J by 8 bases, and 11 bases separated the two germline ends. The CDR3 reads CASSLSRGGEAFF. The CDR3 bases are TGTGCCAGCAGTTTATCCCGCGGGGGGGAAGCTTTCTTT.

This clonotype came up many times. V usage is TRBV7-9 and J usage is TRBJ2-5; D remains ambiguous. The V end lost 0 bases, the J end lost 5 bases, and 7 bases lay between the germline ends. CDR1 is SEHNR and CDR2 is FQNEAQ in the germline V gene (reference sequence). The CDR3 spans 13 residues. CDR3 DNA: TGTGCCAGCAGCTTAGCAGGGTATGAGACCCAGTACTTC. It specifies CASSLAGYETQYF.

The chain employs TRBV5-6 and TRBJ2-1, with no clear D. This CDR3 contains 14 residues. V was clipped by 0 bases and J by 4 bases, with 8 bases between them. The germline V gene has CDR1 SGHDT and CDR2 YYEEEE. In nucleotides, the CDR3 is TGTGCCAGCAGCTTGGTGAACGGATACAATGAGCAGTTCTTC. Translated: CASSLVNGYNEQFF.

This clonotype was recorded once. The gene calls are TRBV15 and TRBJ2-1, with D possibly TRBD2 on 6 matching bases. The CDR3 loop spans 15 amino acids. Between the trimmed V and J ends, which lost 0 bases and 7 bases, there was a span of 13 bases. Germline assignment: CDR1 LNHNV and CDR2 YYDKDF (reference sequence). The CDR3 nucleotides are TGTGCCACCAGCAGAGATTCGCTAGCGAGGAATGAGCAGTTCTTC. This encodes CATSRDSLARNEQFF.

About this clonotype itself: Germline and junction disagree at one end, which may indicate a read error. This chain joins TRBV14 and TRBJ1-1, with 8 bases matching TRBD1. CDR1 is SGHDN, CDR2 FVKESK, per germline. The CDR3 is 15 residues long. The CDR3 spells CASGVDAGGYTEDFF. The CDR3, as DNA: TGTGCCAGCGGTGTAGACGCAGGGGGCTACACTGAAGATTTCTTT.

As DNA, the CDR3 is TGCGCCAGCAGGTCCGGACAGAACCTAGCCAAAAACATTCAGTACTTC. The encoded protein is CASRSGQNLAKNIQYF. This chain connects TRBV5-1 to TRBJ2-4; a possible D gene is TRBD1 (6 bases). Trimming took off 5 bases at V and 0 bases at J, with 15 bases between the two ends. CDR3 length: 16 residues. CDR1 SGHRS and CDR2 YFSETQ come from the germline V gene.

The V gene is TRBV6-1, the J gene TRBJ2-7, with 7 bases lining up with TRBD1. Germline CDR1 is MNHNS and CDR2 is SASEGT. J lost 6 bases, V lost 1 base, and 9 bases had no gene match. The length of the CDR3 is 15 residues. The CDR3 loop is CASSEVTGLTSEQYF. DNA of the CDR3: TGTGCCAGCAGTGAAGTGACAGGGCTGACCTCCGAGCAGTACTTC.

This chain joins TRBV15 and TRBJ2-5; D not resolved. V lost 5 bases and J lost 0, with 10 bases in between. The CDR3 runs 14 residues. Germline V gene lookup returns CDR1 LNHNV and CDR2 YYDKDF (reference sequence). The CDR3 bases are TGTGCCACCAGCTTAGACCCACACCAAGAGACCCAGTACTTC. As protein: CATSLDPHQETQYF.

This clonotype has just a few counts. This chain's CDR3 is CASSLGGEAYNEQFF. CDR3 DNA sequence: TGTGCCAGCAGCTTAGGAGGGGAGGCCTACAATGAGCAGTTCTTC. V and J are TRBV7-3 and TRBJ2-1; D perhaps matches TRBD2 (6 bases). The CDR3 has 15 residues. V lost 2 bases to trimming and J lost 2 bases, with 10 bases between them. Germline assignment: CDR1 SGHTA and CDR2 FQGTGA.

The chain joins TRBV6-2 or TRBV6-3 to TRBJ1-1; D unclear. The CDR3 sequence is 11 residues long. Germline V gene data show CDR1 as MNHEY and CDR2 as SVGEGT. Trimming stripped 3 bases from V and 12 bases from J, with 11 bases between. The CDR3, as DNA: TGTGCCAGCAGTTATCAGGCAGAATCTTTCTTT. Encoded protein: CASSYQAESFF.

V usage is TRBV29-1 and J usage is TRBJ2-5; 8 nucleotides line up with TRBD2. The CDR3 spans 13 residues. The ends lost 3 bases at V and 4 bases at J; junction bases unmatched: 4. From germline, CDR1 is SQVTM and CDR2 ANQGSEA. The DNA of the CDR3 is TGCAGCGTTGACGGGGGGGCCGGAGAGACCCAGTACTTC. This codes for CSVDGGAGETQYF. The variable domain in full, with the rest retrieved from reference TRBV29-1 and TRBJ2-5, is SAVISQKPSRDICQRGTSLTIQCQVDSQVTMMFWYRQQPGQSLTLIATANQGSEATYESGFVIDKFPISRPNLTFSTLTVSNMSPEDSSIYLCSVDGGAGETQYFGPGTRLLVL.

This clonotype occurred many times. V gene TRBV20-1 combines with J gene TRBJ1-2; 8 bases map to TRBD1. Looked up from germline, CDR1 is DFQATT and CDR2 is SNEGSKA (reference sequence). The CDR3 spans 14 residues. J lost 4 bases, V lost 3 bases, and 7 bases had no gene match. The CDR3: CSASPRGQGYGYTF. The CDR3, as DNA: TGCAGTGCTAGCCCCAGGGGGCAAGGCTATGGCTACACCTTC.

The CDR3 DNA reads as TGCAGCGTACTACCTTTTCAGGGGGGAGCTTTCTTT. Amino acid sequence: CSVLPFQGGAFF. The chain recombines TRBV29-1 with TRBJ1-1; 7 nucleotides line up with TRBD1. The CDR3 runs 12 residues. Germline V lookup: CDR1 SQVTM, CDR2 ANQGSEA. V gave up 6 bases and J gave up 10 bases; unmatched junction bases: 11.

The V gene is TRBV7-3, the J gene TRBJ2-2, with 7 nucleotides matching TRBD1. Germline V gene lookup returns CDR1 SGHTA and CDR2 FQGTGA. The CDR3 is made up of 22 amino acids. V shed 3 bases, J shed 0 bases, and the junction held 22 bases outside the gene matches. The DNA of the CDR3 is TGTGCCAGCAGCTTTACCTCTCGTCGACAGGGCCGAATATCAACGAACACCGGGGAGCTGTTTTTT. Translating gives CASSFTSRRQGRISTNTGELFF.

This clonotype has at least ten counts. The V gene is TRBV7-9, the J gene TRBJ1-1; 7 bases align to TRBD1. Germline-derived CDR1 and CDR2 are SEHNR and FQNEAQ (reference sequence). CDR3 size: 16 residues. After removal of 5 bases from V and 1 base from J, the junction contained 10 bases not matched to a gene. The CDR3 region is CASSPMNQGENTEAFF. The CDR3 DNA reads TGTGCCAGCAGCCCGATGAATCAGGGGGAGAACACTGAAGCTTTCTTT.

V is TRBV6-5 and J is TRBJ1-6; the D gene is possibly TRBD1 (5 bases). V was trimmed by 6 bases and J by 5 bases, leaving 14 bases between them. This CDR3 region has 15 residues. Germline CDR1 reads MNHEY; CDR2 reads SVGAGI. CDR3 sequence (DNA): TGTGCCAGCAGATATGGGACCAGACATAATTCACCCCTCCACTTT. Protein sequence: CASRYGTRHNSPLHF.

This chain connects TRBV6-2 or TRBV6-3 to TRBJ1-1; maybe TRBD1 (5 bases). V lost 2 bases and J 4 bases, leaving 11 bases between the germline ends. In germline, CDR1 is MNHEY, CDR2 SVGEGT. This CDR3 contains 14 residues. The CDR3 protein is CASSYGGASTEAFF. CDR3 coding DNA: TGTGCCAGCAGTTACGGAGGGGCGAGCACTGAAGCTTTCTTT.

The chain links TRBV9 to TRBJ1-6, with 7 bases lining up with TRBD1. The CDR3 is 14 amino acids. J lost 3 bases, V lost 3 bases, and 0 bases had no gene match. Germline V CDR1 and CDR2: SGDLS, YYNGEE. CDR3 sequence: CASSGQGYNSPLHF. CDR3 in DNA: TGTGCCAGCAGCGGACAGGGCTATAATTCACCCCTCCACTTT. Full variable domain (rest looked up from reference TRBV9 and TRBJ1-6): DSGVTQTPKHLITATGQRVTLRCSPRSGDLSVYWYQQSLDQGLQFLIQYYNGEERAKGNILERFSAQQFPDLHSELNLSSLELGDSALYFCASSGQGYNSPLHFGNGTRLTVT.